This is a list of T cell receptor beta chains from one sample in a study of cytomegalovirus exposure and HLA in healthy donors. This table comes from immunoSEQ multiplex PCR, and its TCRdb copy is limited to in-frame clones, with some not included. The data hold some 100,000 clones, with about 81% observed a single time. What was sequenced was PBMCs. These receptors came from a man aged 18 to 30 in good health and CMV-seronegative. The CDR3 runs from the conserved cysteine through the conserved F or W. D genes are given only for firm matches. Rows give clone size only sometimes, using once, few, many, or a class for an expanded clone.

v_gene,abundance,j_gene,d_gene,CDR3nt,CDR3aa
TRBV18,-,TRBJ2-7,TRBD2,TGTGCCAGCTCACCCTTGGGCCGGGAGGGCGGCTCCTACGAGCAGTACTTC,CASSPLGREGGSYEQYF
TRBV2,-,TRBJ2-5,TRBD1,TGTGCCAGCAGAACCGACAGGGGCAACCAAGAGACCCAGTACTTC,CASRTDRGNQETQYF
TRBV9,-,TRBJ1-3,-,TGTGCCAGCAGCGCCAGGGGAGTAAACTCTGGAAACACCATATATTTT,CASSARGVNSGNTIYF
TRBV15,-,TRBJ2-3,TRBD1,TGTGCCACCAGCAGACGAGGGACAGGCAATACGCAGTATTTT,CATSRRGTGNTQYF
TRBV10-3,-,TRBJ2-3,TRBD2,TGTGCCATCAGGGGGACTAGCGGACCGTCCACAGATACGCAGTATTTT,CAIRGTSGPSTDTQYF
TRBV5-1,-,TRBJ1-2,-,TGCGCCAGCAGCTACGACAGACCCGCGGGGGGCTACACCTTC,CASSYDRPAGGYTF
TRBV10-3,-,TRBJ2-2,TRBD1,TGTGCCATCAGTCGGACAGGGATAGTCACCGGGGAGCTGTTTTTT,CAISRTGIVTGELFF
TRBV30,-,TRBJ1-3,-,TGTGCCTGGAATGGGGGCTCCGGAAACACCATATATTTT,CAWNGGSGNTIYF
TRBV11-2,-,TRBJ2-3,-,TGTGCCAGCAGCTTAAGTGGCAACACAGATACGCAGTATTTT,CASSLSGNTDTQYF
TRBV29-1,-,TRBJ2-3,-,TGCAGCGTAGAGTTGACAGATACGCAGTATTTT,CSVELTDTQYF
TRBV5-1,-,TRBJ2-3,-,TGCGCCAGCAGCGTGAGGTGGGGCACAGATACGCAGTATTTT,CASSVRWGTDTQYF
TRBV29-1,-,TRBJ2-3,-,TGCAGCGTGCCTCGCGCGGGGAGCACAGATACGCAGTATTTT,CSVPRAGSTDTQYF
TRBV29-1,few,TRBJ1-1,-,TGCAGCGTTTTCTCCAGGGCCACTGAAGCTTTCTTT,CSVFSRATEAFF
TRBV6-5,-,TRBJ1-4,-,TGTGCCAGCAGAAAAGGGGGAGTTAATGAAAAACTGTTTTTT,CASRKGGVNEKLFF
TRBV5-6,-,TRBJ2-3,-,TGTGCCAGCAGCTTGGGGCGGCCCACAGATACGCAGTATTTT,CASSLGRPTDTQYF
TRBV7-9,-,TRBJ2-7,TRBD2,TGTGCCAGCAGCCACACTAGCGGCGGGCGTTCCTACGAGCAGTACTTC,CASSHTSGGRSYEQYF
TRBV9,once,TRBJ2-2,-,TGTGCCAGCAGCCGAATACAGGGCGGCACCGGGGAGCTGTTTTTT,CASSRIQGGTGELFF
TRBV7-2,-,TRBJ1-5,-,TGTGCCAGCAGCTTAGCGGCACCAGGTAGGAATCAGCCCCAGCATTTT,CASSLAAPGRNQPQHF
TRBV5-6,-,TRBJ1-2,-,TGTGCCAGCAGTTGGACAGCCAACTATGGCTACACCTTC,CASSWTANYGYTF
TRBV5-5,few,TRBJ2-7,TRBD1,TGTGCCAGCAGCTTCAGGACGCCGGGACAGGGCCGCTACGAGCAGTACTTC,CASSFRTPGQGRYEQYF
TRBV19,-,TRBJ1-1,-,TGTGCCAGTAGTATCAGAGGGACTGAAGCTTTCTTT,CASSIRGTEAFF
TRBV29-1,-,TRBJ2-7,-,TGCAGCTATGGGACTGGCTCCGAGCAGTACTTC,CSYGTGSEQYF
TRBV7-2,once,TRBJ2-7,TRBD1,TGTGCCAGCAGCTCAATTAGGGACAGTGTAGGCTACGAGCAGTACTTC,CASSSIRDSVGYEQYF
TRBV7-9,few,TRBJ2-7,-,TGTGCCAGCGGCCGCGGCAGAAACTACGAGCAGTACTTC,CASGRGRNYEQYF
TRBV28,-,TRBJ1-1,TRBD1,TGTGCCAGCAGTCCCCCCTCCGGGACAGGGTCTGAAGCTTTCTTT,CASSPPSGTGSEAFF
TRBV7-2,-,TRBJ2-1,TRBD2,TGTGCCAGCAGCTTCGGGTCAGCGGGAGGGATCAGGAATGAGCAGTTCTTC,CASSFGSAGGIRNEQFF
TRBV9,-,TRBJ2-1,TRBD2,TGTGCCAGCAGCGCCCGACTAGCGGGAGGTGATGAGCAGTTCTTC,CASSARLAGGDEQFF
TRBV25-1,-,TRBJ1-2,TRBD1,TGTGCCAGCCGGACAGGGGGGGGGTATGGCTACACCTTC,CASRTGGGYGYTF
TRBV21-1,-,TRBJ2-4,-,TGTGCCAGCAGCAAAGGTCAGGGGGTCGTCAAAAACATTCAGTACTTC,CASSKGQGVVKNIQYF
TRBV6-5,-,TRBJ1-2,-,TGTGCCAGCAGGGGCAGTGCCTATGGCTACACCTTC,CASRGSAYGYTF
TRBV6-4,-,TRBJ2-3,TRBD2,TGTGCCAGCAGTGGGCTAGCGGGAGACGGGGCAGATACGCAGTATTTT,CASSGLAGDGADTQYF
TRBV28,-,TRBJ1-1,TRBD1,TGTGCCAGCAGCTTCGACAGGGTGAACACTGAAGCTTTCTTT,CASSFDRVNTEAFF
TRBV4-1,-,TRBJ2-7,-,TGCGCCAGCAGCCAAGCTTCCGGGGGTGGGGGCTACGAGCAGTACTTC,CASSQASGGGGYEQYF
TRBV27,-,TRBJ2-7,-,TGTGCCAGCAGTGCCTCGGGGAGCGCCTACGAGCAGTACTTC,CASSASGSAYEQYF
TRBV6-1,once,TRBJ2-7,TRBD1,TGTGCCAGCAGGCCACAGGGGAGCTCCTACGAGCAGTACTTC,CASRPQGSSYEQYF
TRBV5-1,-,TRBJ1-1,TRBD1,TGCGCCAGCAGCCCCCTCCAGGGGGAAGAGCAGAACACTGAAGCTTTCTTT,CASSPLQGEEQNTEAFF
TRBV5-1,-,TRBJ1-4,-,TGCGCCAGCAGCTTGGCTACAGGAACTAATGAAAAACTGTTTTTT,CASSLATGTNEKLFF
TRBV6-4,-,TRBJ2-2,-,TGTGCCAGCAGTCCCTCGGTGACCGGGGAGCTGTTTTTT,CASSPSVTGELFF
TRBV7-2,few,TRBJ2-5,TRBD2,TGTGCCAGCAGCAGAGAGAAGCGGGAGTGGGAGACCCAGTACTTC,CASSREKREWETQYF
TRBV6-1,-,TRBJ2-7,TRBD2,TGTGCCAGCAGGGGGACTAGCTCCTACGAGCAGTACTTC,CASRGTSSYEQYF